This passage covers 26 T cell receptor beta chains from one sample sequenced in a study of shared clonotypes between healthy human individuals. Assay used: immunoSEQ multiplex PCR; TCRdb lists only in-frame clones, some missing. The sample includes about 1.5 million clones, under 99% seen only once; the top ten take roughly 0.4%. The sequencing input was naive CD4+ T cells sorted from blood. Subset reported: CD45RA+ positively selected. These receptors were taken from a young man in good health.

Details on this clone: Mismatch with germline at one junction end may stem from a read error. The chain uses TRBV5-1 and TRBJ2-6; no definite D call. This CDR3 has 13 residues. Germline assignment: CDR1 SGHRS and CDR2 YFSETQ. The DNA for the CDR3 is TGCGCCAACAGCCCTTCTGGGGCCAACGTCCTGACTTTC. Its protein is CANSPSGANVLTF.

The gene calls are TRBV6-1 and TRBJ1-2; the D is unclear. Trimming removed 2 bases from V and 0 bases from J, with 10 bases in between. Germline CDR1 reads MNHNS; CDR2 reads SASEGT. CDR3 length: 15 residues. In DNA, the CDR3 is TGTGCCAGCAGTGAACTACGGACGGCTAACTATGGCTACACCTTC. Its translation: CASSELRTANYGYTF.

The chain recombines TRBV2 with TRBJ2-7; 7 positions agree with TRBD2. V lost 0 bases and J lost 5; bases outside the gene matches: 4. Looked up from germline, CDR1 is SNHLY and CDR2 is FYNNEI. CDR3 size: 14 residues. CDR3 residues: CASSEAGGGDEQYF. In DNA form, the CDR3 reads TGTGCCAGCAGTGAAGCTGGGGGAGGGGACGAGCAGTACTTC.

The rearrangement links TRBV5-1 to TRBJ1-2; D possibly corresponds to TRBD1 (5 bases). CDR3 length: 13 residues. The V and J ends lost 1 base and 8 bases respectively, with 12 bases between them. Germline CDR1 reads SGHRS; CDR2 reads YFSETQ. The CDR3 sequence: CASSLMGVAGYTF. The DNA for the CDR3 is TGCGCCAGCAGCTTGATGGGGGTAGCCGGCTACACCTTC.

The V call is TRBV2, the J call TRBJ1-4, with D possibly being TRBD1 (6 bases). Germline CDR1 reads SNHLY; CDR2 reads FYNNEI. The CDR3 has 14 residues. V was pared by 4 bases and J by 7 bases, with 13 bases between. The CDR3 loop is CASSATGKGEKLFF. CDR3 sequence (DNA): TGTGCCAGCAGTGCTACAGGGAAAGGTGAAAAACTGTTTTTT. The full variable domain, in which reference TRBV2 and TRBJ1-4 provide the parts outside the CDR3, is EPEVTQTPSHQVTQMGQEVILRCVPISNHLYFYWYRQILGQKVEFLVSFYNNEISEKSEIFDDQFSVERPDGSNFTLKIRSTKLEDSAMYFCASSATGKGEKLFFGSGTQLSVL.

The rearrangement uses TRBV7-9 and TRBJ2-7; 11 nucleotides agree with TRBD2. V was clipped by 5 bases and J by 0 bases; unmatched bases: 9. This CDR3 is built from 17 residues. CDR1 is SEHNR, CDR2 FQNEAQ, per germline (reference sequence). As DNA, the CDR3 is TGTGCCAGCAGCCGCCCAGGGGGGACTAGCGGCTCCTACGAGCAGTACTTC. Translating it yields CASSRPGGTSGSYEQYF.

The gene calls are TRBV10-1 and TRBJ2-3, with D perhaps TRBD2 (5 bases). The V end lost 8 bases, the J end lost 6 bases, and 15 bases lay between the germline ends. This CDR3 comprises 13 residues. Germline CDR1 and CDR2: WNHNN and SYGVQD (reference sequence). The CDR3, as DNA: TGCGCCAGCCGGAGGAACCTAGGGGATACGCAGTATTTT. Translation gives CASRRNLGDTQYF.

This rearrangement joins TRBV7-6 to TRBJ2-1; 12 nucleotides line up with TRBD2. CDR3 length: 16 amino acids. V dropped 1 base and J dropped 5; count of bases not matched to a gene: 3. The germline V gene has CDR1 SGHVS and CDR2 FNYEAQ. The CDR3 protein is CASSLELAGGHNEQFF. The CDR3 region has the DNA TGTGCCAGCAGCTTAGAGCTAGCGGGAGGGCACAATGAGCAGTTCTTC.

The chain is built from TRBV29-1 and TRBJ2-3; D gene ambiguous. CDR3 size: 10 residues. Between the trimmed V and J ends, which lost 4 bases and 11 bases, there was a span of 10 bases. CDR1 and CDR2 from the germline V gene are SQVTM and ANQGSEA. The CDR3 loop reads CSVGDTRQYF. DNA for the CDR3: TGCAGCGTTGGAGACACCAGGCAGTATTTT.

This clone was detected only once. The chain is built from TRBV10-3 and TRBJ2-1, with D possibly being TRBD2 (5 bases). The CDR3 length is 14 residues. Trimming removed 7 bases at V and 0 bases at J, with 10 bases between. Germline CDR1 and CDR2: ENHRY and SYGVKD. The CDR3 bases are TGTGCCATCAATCGCGGAGGCTCCTACAATGAGCAGTTCTTC. It codes for CAINRGGSYNEQFF.

The rearrangement uses TRBV19 and TRBJ1-1; unclear D gene. The CDR3 contains 13 residues. The germline CDR1 and CDR2 sequences are LNHDA and SQIVND (reference sequence). Trimming pared 3 bases from V and 0 bases from J, leaving 5 bases between. The CDR3 DNA reads as TGTGCCAGTAGTATTTTCCTGAACACTGAAGCTTTCTTT. Amino acid sequence: CASSIFLNTEAFF.

The V and J genes are TRBV5-4 and TRBJ2-1; D remains ambiguous. The CDR3 has 14 residues. Trimming stripped 3 bases from V and 10 bases from J, with 17 bases between. Germline loops: CDR1 SGHNT, CDR2 YYREEE (reference sequence). CDR3 in DNA: TGTGCCAGCAGCTCCAGGAGCTGGTTGGGGGAGCAGTTCTTC. This codes for CASSSRSWLGEQFF.

The chain links TRBV13 to TRBJ2-2; 10 bases match TRBD2. The CDR3 is 16 amino acids. Germline CDR1 reads PRHDT; CDR2 reads FYEKMQ (reference sequence). The trim removed 4 bases at V and 0 bases at J, leaving 2 bases unmatched. The CDR3 region is CASSSGTSANTGELFF. CDR3 bases: TGTGCCAGCAGCTCGGGGACTAGCGCGAACACCGGGGAGCTGTTTTTT. Variable domain in full (rest from reference TRBV13 and TRBJ2-2): AAGVIQSPRHLIKEKRETATLKCYPIPRHDTVYWYQQGPGQDPQFLISFYEKMQSDKGSIPDRFSAQQFSDYHSELNMSSLELGDSALYFCASSSGTSANTGELFFGEGSRLTVL.

This clone was found once. The J gene is TRBJ2-3, the V gene TRBV29-1; the match to TRBD2 covers 9 bases. The length of the CDR3 is 13 residues. Germline values: CDR1 SQVTM, CDR2 ANQGSEA. For the CDR3, the DNA is TGCGGAGGCTTAGCGGGAGTCTCAGATACGCAGTATTTT. Translating it yields CGGLAGVSDTQYF.

Note on this clone: Other DNA variants within this sample encode the same CDR3. The rearrangement links TRBV9 to TRBJ2-3; D not resolved. Trimming left V 0 bases short and J 3 bases short, with 2 bases between. Per germline, CDR1 SGDLS and CDR2 YYNGEE. The CDR3 runs to 12 residues. CDR3 protein: CASSVVTDTQYF. CDR3 bases: TGTGCCAGCAGCGTAGTAACAGATACGCAGTATTTT.

The rearrangement joins TRBV4-2 to TRBJ1-5; D is possibly TRBD1 (5 bases). The germline V gene encodes CDR1 LGHNA and CDR2 YNFKEQ. V was shortened by 0 bases and J by 6 bases, with 6 bases between the two germline ends. This CDR3 has 13 amino acids. Here the CDR3 reads CASSQDGGQPQHF. CDR3 DNA sequence: TGTGCCAGCAGCCAAGATGGGGGTCAGCCCCAGCATTTT.

This clone was recorded once. V gene TRBV5-1 combines with J gene TRBJ2-7; D may be TRBD1 (5 bases). This CDR3 is built from 15 residues. The germline V gene encodes CDR1 SGHRS and CDR2 YFSETQ. Trimming shortened V by 4 bases and J by 2 bases, and 16 bases separated the two germline ends. Written as DNA, the CDR3 is TGCGCCAGCAGCCTACAGGTAGCTGGGGCCTACGAGCAGTACTTC. Protein sequence: CASSLQVAGAYEQYF.

The V and J genes are TRBV10-2 and TRBJ2-3; D ambiguous. Germline assignment: CDR1 WSHSY and CDR2 SAAADI. V was pared by 7 bases and J by 2 bases, with 10 bases between. This CDR3 region has 13 residues. CDR3 bases: TGCGCCAGCAACGCGTTTAACACAGATACGCAGTATTTT. Residues: CASNAFNTDTQYF.

This chain uses TRBV7-2 with TRBJ1-1, with D possibly matching TRBD1 (6 bases). There are 11 residues in the CDR3. Per germline, CDR1 SGHTA and CDR2 FQGNSA. V lost 4 bases to trimming and J lost 8 bases, with 8 bases between them. Here the CDR3 DNA reads TGTGCCAGCAGCTGGACAGTGGAAGCTTTCTTT. This translates into CASSWTVEAFF.

Notes on this clone: The same CDR3 can be traced to other DNA sequences in this sample. CDR3 DNA: TGTGCCAGCAGCTTGCAGGGGCCTAATGAAAAACTGTTTTTT. Translated, it gives CASSLQGPNEKLFF. The chain recombines TRBV5-4 with TRBJ1-4, with D perhaps matching TRBD1 (6 bases). Germline assignment: CDR1 SGHNT and CDR2 YYREEE (reference sequence). V lost 1 base and J lost 3, with 7 bases in between. The CDR3 sequence is 14 residues long.

This rearrangement joins TRBV6-5 to TRBJ2-1; D unclear. This CDR3 is built from 13 residues. Germline assignment: CDR1 MNHEY and CDR2 SVGAGI. V was trimmed by 6 bases and J by 4 bases, leaving 10 bases between them. The CDR3: CASSSDWYNEQFF. Written as DNA, the CDR3 is TGTGCCAGCAGCTCCGACTGGTACAATGAGCAGTTCTTC.

This clone was seen only once. J is TRBJ1-5 and V is TRBV27; D is undetermined. Germline V gene data show CDR1 as MNHEY and CDR2 as SMNVEV (reference sequence). V lost 3 bases and J lost 4, with 19 bases in between. The CDR3 length is 17 residues. CDR3 coding DNA: TGTGCCAGCAGTTTCTTAACGCCGACGGGCCAGAATCAGCCCCAGCATTTT. The encoded protein is CASSFLTPTGQNQPQHF.

CDR3 in amino acids: CASSFPDGTLTDTQYF. In DNA, the CDR3 is TGTGCCAGCAGCTTCCCTGACGGAACCCTCACAGATACGCAGTATTTT. The chain links TRBV7-9 to TRBJ2-3; D is undetermined. CDR1 SEHNR and CDR2 FQNEAQ come from the germline V gene (reference sequence). The CDR3 consists of 16 residues. The V end lost 3 bases, the J end lost 2 bases, and 15 bases lay between the germline ends.

This chain links TRBV6-1 with TRBJ2-1; D unresolved. Germline values: CDR1 MNHNS, CDR2 SASEGT. The CDR3 is made up of 15 amino acids. V lost 7 bases to trimming and J lost 3 bases, with 16 bases between them. CDR3 nucleotides: TGTGCCAGCACCCTGGAGATGACAATCTACAATGAGCAGTTCTTC. It encodes CASTLEMTIYNEQFF.

The chain links TRBV5-1 to TRBJ2-2; D may be TRBD2 (5 bases). The germline V gene encodes CDR1 SGHRS and CDR2 YFSETQ. The V and J ends lost 0 bases and 7 bases respectively, with 10 bases between them. The CDR3 is made up of 14 amino acids. CDR3 sequence: CASSLGPEGGELFF. CDR3 coding DNA: TGCGCCAGCAGCTTGGGTCCAGAGGGCGGGGAGCTGTTTTTT.

The chain is built from TRBV10-2 and TRBJ2-3; TRBD2 agrees at 14 bases. CDR1 and CDR2 from the germline V gene are WSHSY and SAAADI. This CDR3 is 15 amino acids long. Trimming took 10 bases from V and 1 from J; bases not matched to a gene: 4. DNA for the CDR3: TGCGCCACCGGGACTAGCGGGAGAGGCACAGATACGCAGTATTTT. Its protein product is CATGTSGRGTDTQYF.